This T cell receptor beta chain is from a study of blood T cells in healthy people across ages. A sample-barcoded 5' primer and a J-beta primer mix were used in a second PCR of about 6 to 12 cycles. TCRdb called the 5' RACE reads again in MiXCR, with one record for every CDR3 protein. Of about 1,500,000 distinct CDR3 sequences listed, about 28% are singletons. The CDR3 spans 17 residues. Germline V gene sequence: CDR1 DFQATT, CDR2 SNEGSKA (reference sequence). V lost 3 bases to trimming and J lost 4 bases; unmatched junction nucleotides: 14. A word on this clonotype: Its antigen is still unknown.

Study-wide points: More naive CD4+ cells and higher diversity were found in long-lived than in aged donors.

The chain recombines TRBV20-1 with TRBJ2-1, with TRBD1 matching over 8 bases. The TCR originated in a woman aged 25 to 45 in good health. The sequenced material came from blood. CDR3 DNA sequence: TGCAGTGCTAGTCTCCCTTCCCCAGGGGGCACTTACAATGAGCAGTTCTTC. It translates to CSASLPSPGGTYNEQFF.